This TCR beta chain was identified during a study of regulatory T cells in long-lasting Graves disease. Study-level points and caveats: Thyroid tissue was not studied; only peripheral blood was. Because few samples were included, accuracy may have been lower. Repertoires from persistent disease leaned toward TRBV28, TRBJ1-2 and TRBJ2-5.

In germline, CDR1 is LGHDT, CDR2 YNNKEL (reference sequence). V lost 1 base to trimming and J lost 4 bases, with 13 bases between them. The CDR3 runs to 15 residues. As for time point: newly diagnosed GD, antithyroid drugs for less than 3 months. RNA isolated from PBMCs was used to make the TCR library. The table lists this clonotype with a few counts. Its antigen is undetermined. Sequencing libraries for TCR beta were prepared with iRepertoire HTBI primers and Arm-PCR of CDR3 regions. From the multiplex PCR reads, TCRdb called clonotypes with MiXCR, one entry per CDR3 protein. Among roughly 500,000 distinct CDR3 sequences, 14% were seen once, and the ten largest hold around a sixth. This sample also appeared in a second study, on T cells in Graves' hyperthyroidism and ophthalmopathy. Turning to that study: Patients aged 18 to 65 had newly diagnosed hyperthyroidism that had lasted under 2 months.

The material was peripheral blood mononuclear cells (PBMCs), obtained at new diagnosis, from a patient treated with antithyroid drugs. The receptor was isolated from a woman in her fifties or sixties with Graves disease. The V call is TRBV3-1, the J call TRBJ1-1; maybe TRBD1 (5 bases). The CDR3 loop is CASSQGRVRGTEAFF. The CDR3 bases are TGTGCCAGCAGCCAAGGTCGGGTTAGGGGCACTGAAGCTTTCTTT.